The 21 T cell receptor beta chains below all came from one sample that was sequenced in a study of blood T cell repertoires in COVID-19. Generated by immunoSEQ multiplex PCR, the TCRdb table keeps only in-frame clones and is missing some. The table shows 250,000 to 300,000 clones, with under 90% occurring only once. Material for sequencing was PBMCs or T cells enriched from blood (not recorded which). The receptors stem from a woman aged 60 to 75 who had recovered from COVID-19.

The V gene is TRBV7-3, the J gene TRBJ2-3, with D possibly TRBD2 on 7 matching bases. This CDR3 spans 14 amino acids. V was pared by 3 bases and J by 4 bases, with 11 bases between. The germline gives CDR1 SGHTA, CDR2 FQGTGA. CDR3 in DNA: TGTGCCAGCAGCTTGGGGGGGCAAGCAGATACGCAGTATTTT. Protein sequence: CASSLGGQADTQYF.

For the CDR3, the DNA is TGTGCCAGCAGCTTAGAGAGTTCCTACGAGCAGTACTTC. Protein: CASSLESSYEQYF. The gene calls are TRBV11-3 and TRBJ2-7; D not certain. The CDR3 length is 13 residues. From germline, CDR1 is SGHNT and CDR2 YENEEA. Trimming cost V 0 bases and J 1 base, with 4 bases left between them.

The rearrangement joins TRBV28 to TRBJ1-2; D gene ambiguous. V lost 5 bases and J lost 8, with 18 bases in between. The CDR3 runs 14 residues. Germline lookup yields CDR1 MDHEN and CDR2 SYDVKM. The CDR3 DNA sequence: TGTGCCAGCAGTCCTACCATGGTCCGGAGAGGCTACACCTTC. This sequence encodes CASSPTMVRRGYTF.

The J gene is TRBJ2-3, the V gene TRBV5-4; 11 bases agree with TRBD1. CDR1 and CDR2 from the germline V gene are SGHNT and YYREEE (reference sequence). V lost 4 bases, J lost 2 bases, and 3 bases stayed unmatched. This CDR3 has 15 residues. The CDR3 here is CASSGQGANTDTQYF. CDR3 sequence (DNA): TGTGCCAGCAGCGGACAGGGGGCGAACACAGATACGCAGTATTTT.

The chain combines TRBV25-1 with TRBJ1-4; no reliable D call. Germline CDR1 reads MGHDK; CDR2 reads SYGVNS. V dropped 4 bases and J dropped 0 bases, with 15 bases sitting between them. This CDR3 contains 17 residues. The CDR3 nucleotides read TGTGCCAGCAGTGCCCCCCTCTCTCGAGCAACTAATGAAAAACTGTTTTTT. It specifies CASSAPLSRATNEKLFF.

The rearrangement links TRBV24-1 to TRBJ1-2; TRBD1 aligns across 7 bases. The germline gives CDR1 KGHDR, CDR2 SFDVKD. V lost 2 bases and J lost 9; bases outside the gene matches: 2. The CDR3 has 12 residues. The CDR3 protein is CATSDWTGRYTF. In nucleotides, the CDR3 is TGTGCCACCAGTGATTGGACAGGACGCTACACCTTC.

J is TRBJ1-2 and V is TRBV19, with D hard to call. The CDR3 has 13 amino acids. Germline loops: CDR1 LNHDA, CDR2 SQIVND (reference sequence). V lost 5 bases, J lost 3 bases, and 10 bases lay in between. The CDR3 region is CASSLNRDYGYTF. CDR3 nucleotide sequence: TGTGCCAGTAGTTTAAACCGGGACTATGGCTACACCTTC. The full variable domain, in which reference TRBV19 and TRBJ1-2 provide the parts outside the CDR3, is DGGITQSPKYLFRKEGQNVTLSCEQNLNHDAMYWYRQDPGQGLRLIYYSQIVNDFQKGDIAEGYSVSREKKESFPLTVTSAQKNPTAFYLCASSLNRDYGYTFGSGTRLTVV.

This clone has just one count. This CDR3 reads CALNREYHEQFF. As DNA, the CDR3 is TGTGCCCTAAACCGGGAGTACCATGAGCAGTTCTTC. The chain joins TRBV30 to TRBJ2-1; a possible D gene is TRBD2 (6 bases). CDR1 is GTSNPN, CDR2 SVGIG, per germline (reference sequence). CDR3 length: 12 amino acids. Deletions cut 8 bases from V and 8 bases from J, with 16 bases between.

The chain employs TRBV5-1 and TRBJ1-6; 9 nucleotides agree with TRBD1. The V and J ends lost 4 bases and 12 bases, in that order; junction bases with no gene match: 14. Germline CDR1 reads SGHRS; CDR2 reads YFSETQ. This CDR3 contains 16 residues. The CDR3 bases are TGCGCCAGCAGCCTTACCGGGACAGGGATTCAAGAACCCCTCCACTTT. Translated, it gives CASSLTGTGIQEPLHF.

The CDR3 DNA sequence: TGCAGTGCTAGTTGGCTCTTCAGCAATGAGCAGTTCTTC. Its protein product is CSASWLFSNEQFF. This chain joins TRBV20-1 and TRBJ2-1; D remains unclear. Germline V gene data show CDR1 as DFQATT and CDR2 as SNEGSKA (reference sequence). The CDR3 consists of 13 residues. Trimming took off 3 bases at V and 6 bases at J, with 12 bases between the two ends.

CDR3 coding DNA: TGTGCCAGCAGTTTCGCGACAGGGTACTCCCAAGAGACCCAGTACTTC. Translated: CASSFATGYSQETQYF. This chain uses TRBV28 with TRBJ2-5; TRBD1 matches at 7 bases. The CDR3 covers 16 residues. J gave up 1 base and V 3 bases, and 8 bases lay outside the gene matches. Germline V gene data show CDR1 as MDHEN and CDR2 as SYDVKM.

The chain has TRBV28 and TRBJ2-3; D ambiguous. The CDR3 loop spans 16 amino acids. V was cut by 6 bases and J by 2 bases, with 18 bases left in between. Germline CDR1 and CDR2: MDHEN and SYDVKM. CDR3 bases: TGTGCCAGCAGCACCCTTAGGAAACAGTACACAGATACGCAGTATTTT. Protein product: CASSTLRKQYTDTQYF.

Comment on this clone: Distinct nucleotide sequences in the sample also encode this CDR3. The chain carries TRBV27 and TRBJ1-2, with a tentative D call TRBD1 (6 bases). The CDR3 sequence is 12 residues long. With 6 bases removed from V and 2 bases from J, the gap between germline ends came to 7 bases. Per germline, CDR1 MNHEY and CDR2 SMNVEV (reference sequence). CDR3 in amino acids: CASRGQNYGYTF. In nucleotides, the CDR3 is TGTGCCAGCAGAGGACAGAACTATGGCTACACCTTC.

CDR3 amino acids: CASSLGRRVEAFF. The CDR3 DNA sequence: TGCGCCAGCAGCTTGGGGAGACGGGTTGAAGCTTTCTTT. This chain links TRBV5-1 with TRBJ1-1; D unresolved. The CDR3 has 13 amino acids. V lost 0 bases and J 7 bases, leaving 10 bases between the germline ends. Germline CDR1 SGHRS, CDR2 YFSETQ.

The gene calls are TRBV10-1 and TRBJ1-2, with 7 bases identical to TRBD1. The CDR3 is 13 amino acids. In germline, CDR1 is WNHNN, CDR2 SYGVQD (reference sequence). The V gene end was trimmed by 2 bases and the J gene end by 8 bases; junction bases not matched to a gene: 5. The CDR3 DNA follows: TGCGCCAGCAGTGAGGACAGGGCGGAAGGCTACACCTTC. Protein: CASSEDRAEGYTF.

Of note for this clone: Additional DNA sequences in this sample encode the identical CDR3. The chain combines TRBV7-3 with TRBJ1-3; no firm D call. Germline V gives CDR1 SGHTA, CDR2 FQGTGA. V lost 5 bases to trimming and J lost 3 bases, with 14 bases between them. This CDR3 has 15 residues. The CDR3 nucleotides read TGTGCCAGCAGCCCCCAAGGGAGGAGTGGAAACACCATATATTTT. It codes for CASSPQGRSGNTIYF.

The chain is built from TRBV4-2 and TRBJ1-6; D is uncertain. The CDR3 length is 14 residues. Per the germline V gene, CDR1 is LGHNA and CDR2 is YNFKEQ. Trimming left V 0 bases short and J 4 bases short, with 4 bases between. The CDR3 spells CASSQDRYNSPLHF. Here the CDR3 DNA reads TGTGCCAGCAGCCAAGACAGGTATAATTCACCCCTCCACTTT.

In DNA form, the CDR3 reads TGCGCCAGCAGCTTCCAGACAGGGGACACTGAAGCTTTCTTT. As protein: CASSFQTGDTEAFF. V usage is TRBV5-1 and J usage is TRBJ1-1; TRBD1 matches 8 bases. The germline gives CDR1 SGHRS, CDR2 YFSETQ. With V trimmed by 2 bases and J by 3 bases, 3 bases remained unmatched. The CDR3 length is 14 residues. The full variable domain, rest sourced from reference TRBV5-1 and TRBJ1-1, is KAGVTQTPRYLIKTRGQQVTLSCSPISGHRSVSWYQQTPGQGLQFLFEYFSETQRNKGNFPGRFSGRQFSNSRSEMNVSTLELGDSALYLCASSFQTGDTEAFFGQGTRLTVV.

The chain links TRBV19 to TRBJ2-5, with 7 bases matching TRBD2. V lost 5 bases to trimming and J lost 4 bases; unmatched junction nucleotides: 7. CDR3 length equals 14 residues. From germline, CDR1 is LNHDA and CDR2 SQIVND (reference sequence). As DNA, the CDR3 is TGTGCCAGTAGTCCCCGGGACTACGGAGAGACCCAGTACTTC. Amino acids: CASSPRDYGETQYF. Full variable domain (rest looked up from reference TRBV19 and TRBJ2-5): DGGITQSPKYLFRKEGQNVTLSCEQNLNHDAMYWYRQDPGQGLRLIYYSQIVNDFQKGDIAEGYSVSREKKESFPLTVTSAQKNPTAFYLCASSPRDYGETQYFGPGTRLLVL.

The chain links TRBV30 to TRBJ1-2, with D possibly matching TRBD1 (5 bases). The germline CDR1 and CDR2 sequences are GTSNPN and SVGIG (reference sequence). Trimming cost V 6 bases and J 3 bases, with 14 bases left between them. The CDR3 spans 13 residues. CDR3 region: CACPRAAYYGYTF. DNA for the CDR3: TGTGCCTGCCCCAGGGCAGCCTACTATGGCTACACCTTC.

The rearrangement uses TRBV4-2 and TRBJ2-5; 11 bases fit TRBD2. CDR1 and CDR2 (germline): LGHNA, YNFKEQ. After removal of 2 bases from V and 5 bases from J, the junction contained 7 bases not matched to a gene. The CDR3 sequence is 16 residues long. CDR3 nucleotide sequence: TGTGCCAGCAGCCAAAATAGCGGGGGGGCCGGGGAGACCCAGTACTTC. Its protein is CASSQNSGGAGETQYF.